These 2 T cell receptor beta chains share one sample of origin, sequenced in a study of T-cell memory formation after mild COVID-19. TCRdb reanalysed the 5' RACE reads using MiXCR and keeps one entry per CDR3 protein. The table has 350,000 to 500,000 distinct CDR3 sequences, less than 25% seen once. The sample consisted of PBMCs or a T cell subset sorted from them (not recorded which). The source is an adult woman who had mild COVID-19 (a few samples of this study predate the infection). Cell type and time point are not known.

This clonotype was counted only a few times. A much more abundant neighbour one base away suggests this may be a read error. CDR3 in amino acids: CASSWNTGELFF. The CDR3 DNA sequence: TGTGCCAGCAGCTGGAACACCGGGGAGCTGTTTTTT. The chain is built from TRBV11-2 and TRBJ2-2; D ambiguous. This CDR3 has 12 residues. The V and J ends lost 4 bases and 1 base respectively, with 1 base between them. Germline CDR1 reads SGHAT; CDR2 reads FQNNGV.

The rearrangement joins TRBV12-3 or TRBV12-4 to TRBJ2-7; 7 bases are shared with TRBD1. With 8 bases clipped from V and 3 bases from J, the junction kept 7 bases outside the gene matches. The CDR3 totals 13 residues. The CDR3 here is CASLGTENYEQYF. DNA for the CDR3: TGTGCCAGCTTGGGGACAGAAAACTACGAGCAGTACTTC.